The next 20 T cell receptor beta chains were all read from a single sample in a study of blood T cell repertoires in COVID-19. Generated by immunoSEQ multiplex PCR, the TCRdb table keeps only in-frame clones and is missing some. The table lists approximately 180,000 clones, around 85% of them singletons. Sequenced input: peripheral blood. The receptor set was obtained from a human donor with active or convalescent COVID-19. The donor label of this sample is uncertain.

In its sample, this clone was seen a few times. The V call is TRBV19, the J call TRBJ2-7, with TRBD2 matching 12 bases. CDR1 and CDR2 (germline): LNHDA, SQIVND (reference sequence). The CDR3 is 15 residues long. V lost 7 bases to trimming and J lost 0 bases; unmatched junction nucleotides: 4. The CDR3 loop reads CASTPGLAGSYEQYF. The CDR3 bases are TGTGCCAGTACCCCGGGACTAGCGGGCTCCTACGAGCAGTACTTC.

This chain links TRBV19 with TRBJ2-3; D is possibly TRBD2 (6 bases). Germline CDR1 and CDR2: LNHDA and SQIVND (reference sequence). The CDR3 consists of 12 residues. Trimming pared 6 bases from V and 5 bases from J, leaving 9 bases between. The CDR3 DNA reads as TGTGCCAGTAGAACAGCGGGAGATACGCAGTATTTT. As protein: CASRTAGDTQYF. The variable domain in full, with the rest retrieved from reference TRBV19 and TRBJ2-3, is DGGITQSPKYLFRKEGQNVTLSCEQNLNHDAMYWYRQDPGQGLRLIYYSQIVNDFQKGDIAEGYSVSREKKESFPLTVTSAQKNPTAFYLCASRTAGDTQYFGPGTRLTVL.

The chain carries TRBV6-5 and TRBJ1-3, with D uncertain. Germline V gene sequence: CDR1 MNHEY, CDR2 SVGAGI. The CDR3 consists of 16 residues. Trimming removed 0 bases from V and 1 base from J, with 10 bases in between. The CDR3 protein is CASSYSGGESGNTIYF. The CDR3 nucleotides are TGTGCCAGCAGTTACTCGGGCGGGGAATCTGGAAACACCATATATTTT.

In nucleotides, the CDR3 is TGCGCCAGCAGCTCCCTAACTAGCGGGGGGAACAATGAGCAGTTCTTC. As protein: CASSSLTSGGNNEQFF. The V and J genes are TRBV5-1 and TRBJ2-1; 12 bases are shared with TRBD2. The germline gives CDR1 SGHRS, CDR2 YFSETQ. V shed 3 bases and J 5 bases; nucleotides not matched to a gene: 6. The CDR3 contains 16 residues.

V and J are TRBV10-2 and TRBJ1-5; 7 bases agree with TRBD1. CDR1 and CDR2 (germline): WSHSY, SAAADI. Trimming removed 4 bases from V and 1 base from J; junction bases left unmatched: 10. CDR3 size: 17 residues. CDR3 residues: CASSAEEGTESNQPQHF. In DNA, the CDR3 is TGCGCCAGCAGTGCTGAGGAGGGGACAGAAAGCAATCAGCCCCAGCATTTT.

J is TRBJ1-2 and V is TRBV19, with TRBD1 matching over 7 bases. CDR3 length: 13 residues. The trim removed 7 bases at V and 3 bases at J, leaving 5 bases unmatched. In germline, CDR1 is LNHDA, CDR2 SQIVND (reference sequence). Here the CDR3 reads CASTRQGYYGYTF. The CDR3 DNA follows: TGTGCCAGTACCAGACAGGGATACTATGGCTACACCTTC.

This clone was counted at least ten times. The chain uses TRBV9 and TRBJ2-2; TRBD2 matches at 8 bases. Germline CDR1 reads SGDLS; CDR2 reads YYNGEE. CDR3 length equals 16 residues. V shed 6 bases, J shed 1 base, and the junction held 8 bases outside the gene matches. The CDR3 DNA reads TGTGCCAGCACCCTCGAGAGCGGGAGGAACACCGGGGAGCTGTTTTTT. This translates into CASTLESGRNTGELFF.

The chain couples TRBV5-1 to TRBJ2-3; D not resolved. CDR3 length: 15 amino acids. Germline lookup yields CDR1 SGHRS and CDR2 YFSETQ. The germline V and J ends were trimmed by 0 bases and 4 bases, with 12 bases remaining between them. The CDR3 coding sequence is TGCGCCAGCAGCTTGGACCAGTTCCGCCCAGATACGCAGTATTTT. Translated, it gives CASSLDQFRPDTQYF.

This rearrangement joins TRBV18 to TRBJ1-2; weak D call: TRBD1 (5 bases). V lost 7 bases to trimming and J lost 2 bases, with 17 bases between them. Germline loops: CDR1 KGHSH, CDR2 LQKENI. This CDR3 has 15 amino acids. The CDR3 DNA reads as TGTGCCAGCTACGGGACTGGCAAGGGGAACTATGGCTACACCTTC. Translation gives CASYGTGKGNYGYTF.

This clone was detected once. This chain connects TRBV13 to TRBJ1-1; D is possibly TRBD1 (5 bases). The CDR3 sequence is 16 residues long. Between the trimmed V and J ends, which lost 3 bases and 9 bases, there was a span of 23 bases. Germline V gives CDR1 PRHDT, CDR2 FYEKMQ (reference sequence). This chain's CDR3 is CASSLPGAGHAPQAFF. In DNA, the CDR3 is TGTGCCAGCAGCTTGCCTGGGGCAGGCCATGCTCCCCAAGCTTTCTTT.

The V call is TRBV5-4, the J call TRBJ2-7; a weak D match, TRBD1 (5 bases). The CDR3 is 15 residues long. The ends were cut back, 4 bases at V and 0 bases at J, with 14 bases in the middle. Germline V gene sequence: CDR1 SGHNT, CDR2 YYREEE (reference sequence). CDR3 amino acids: CASSLDRLLSYEQYF. CDR3 coding DNA: TGTGCCAGCAGCCTCGACAGACTCCTCTCCTACGAGCAGTACTTC.

The genes are TRBV9 and TRBJ2-3, with 8 bases lining up with TRBD2. The ends lost 4 bases at V and 6 bases at J; junction bases unmatched: 7. The CDR3 runs 14 residues. CDR1 is SGDLS, CDR2 YYNGEE, per germline. The chain's CDR3 is CASSPSGGRDTQYF. DNA of the CDR3: TGTGCCAGCAGCCCTTCGGGCGGGAGGGATACGCAGTATTTT. Complete variable domain (other parts from reference TRBV9 and TRBJ2-3): DSGVTQTPKHLITATGQRVTLRCSPRSGDLSVYWYQQSLDQGLQFLIQYYNGEERAKGNILERFSAQQFPDLHSELNLSSLELGDSALYFCASSPSGGRDTQYFGPGTRLTVL.

The chain uses TRBV12-3 or TRBV12-4 and TRBJ1-4; D is possibly TRBD1 (6 bases). With 5 bases removed from V and 7 bases from J, the gap between germline ends came to 11 bases. There are 13 residues in the CDR3. The CDR3 reads CASSHRATEKLFF. The DNA of the CDR3 is TGTGCCAGCAGTCACAGGGCGACTGAAAAACTGTTTTTT.

The CDR3 nucleotides read TGCGCCAGCACCGGACAGGGGAATTTCCCCGGGGAGCTGTTTTTT. It yields the protein CASTGQGNFPGELFF. This chain connects TRBV5-1 to TRBJ2-2, with 9 positions matching TRBD1. CDR3 length: 15 residues. CDR1 SGHRS and CDR2 YFSETQ come from the germline V gene. Unmatched junction bases numbered 9, after V lost 6 bases and J lost 6 bases.

CDR3 amino acids: CASSDLGVLGSYEQYF. The CDR3 bases are TGTGCCAGCAGCGACCTAGGGGTGCTGGGCTCCTACGAGCAGTACTTC. This chain links TRBV5-7 with TRBJ2-7; D is perhaps TRBD1 (5 bases). TRBV5-7 is an ORF, and what it does is uncertain. The CDR3 sequence is 16 residues long. Trimming removed 4 bases from V and 0 bases from J, with 17 bases in between.

The chain carries TRBV2 and TRBJ2-5; the D is unclear. Looked up from germline, CDR1 is SNHLY and CDR2 is FYNNEI. Between the trimmed V and J ends, which lost 4 bases and 5 bases, there was a span of 11 bases. This CDR3 has 13 amino acids. CDR3 bases: TGTGCCAGCAGTGGCGAGGTCGGGGAGACCCAGTACTTC. The encoded protein is CASSGEVGETQYF. The full variable domain, with the rest looked up from reference TRBV2 and TRBJ2-5, is EPEVTQTPSHQVTQMGQEVILRCVPISNHLYFYWYRQILGQKVEFLVSFYNNEISEKSEIFDDQFSVERPDGSNFTLKIRSTKLEDSAMYFCASSGEVGETQYFGPGTRLLVL.

The chain is built from TRBV6-5 and TRBJ2-3; 7 nucleotides agree with TRBD2. Germline V lookup: CDR1 MNHEY, CDR2 SVGAGI. The CDR3 runs to 14 residues. Losses at the gene ends were 3 bases for V and 6 bases for J; bases not matched to a gene: 6. CDR3 nucleotide sequence: TGTGCCAGCAGTTATTCGACTAGCTGGGATACGCAGTATTTT. Translating gives CASSYSTSWDTQYF.

This sequence joins TRBV30 and TRBJ1-4; D gene unclear. The germline V gene encodes CDR1 GTSNPN and CDR2 SVGIG (reference sequence). The CDR3 is 14 residues long. Trimming pared 3 bases from V and 5 bases from J, leaving 13 bases between. CDR3 sequence reads: CAWSRSHLNEKLFF. The CDR3 bases are TGTGCCTGGAGCCGGAGCCATCTGAATGAAAAACTGTTTTTT.

There are a few counts of this clone. This sequence joins TRBV4-1 and TRBJ1-5; 7 positions agree with TRBD1. The V gene end was trimmed by 4 bases and the J gene end by 5 bases; junction bases not matched to a gene: 8. In germline, CDR1 is MGHRA, CDR2 YSYEKL. CDR3 size: 15 residues. The CDR3 loop is CASSPGTVVYQPQHF. CDR3 in DNA: TGCGCCAGCAGCCCAGGGACAGTCGTGTATCAGCCCCAGCATTTT.

The count of this clone is one. V usage is TRBV4-1 and J usage is TRBJ2-5; 9 nucleotides agree with TRBD2. V shed 2 bases, J shed 2 bases, and the junction held 6 bases outside the gene matches. The length of the CDR3 is 16 residues. Germline lookup yields CDR1 MGHRA and CDR2 YSYEKL. CDR3 sequence: CASSQPPAGGQETQYF. The CDR3 nucleotides are TGCGCCAGCAGCCAACCCCCAGCGGGGGGTCAAGAGACCCAGTACTTC.